This T cell receptor beta chain was recovered during a study of cytomegalovirus exposure and HLA in healthy donors. Overall study: It was reported in a later analysis that the 100 to 150 validation repertoires used the same platform as the 666 first-cohort repertoires.

Sequenced by immunoSEQ multiplex PCR; TCRdb stores in-frame clones only, minus some. This repertoire shows about 140,000 clones, just under 85% found once; its top ten account for around 1.4%. The sample comprised PBMCs. The clonotype was recovered from a woman aged 30 to 39 in good health and CMV-seronegative.

DNA of the CDR3: TGTGCCAGCAGGCGCCGGGACACCGAAGATGAAAAACTGTTTTTT. The encoded protein is CASRRRDTEDEKLFF. This sequence joins TRBV6-5 and TRBJ1-4; a possible D gene is TRBD1 (6 bases). There are 15 residues in the CDR3. Between the trimmed V and J ends, which lost 6 bases and 6 bases, there was a span of 17 bases. Germline V gene lookup returns CDR1 MNHEY and CDR2 SVGAGI.